The 5 T cell receptor beta chains presented below share a single source sample, sequenced in a study of memory CD4+ T cells and cytomegalovirus serostatus. Profiled with immunoSEQ multiplex PCR; TCRdb holds only in-frame clones, not every one. This table holds about 50,000 clones, around four fifths found once. Single viable CD3+CD4+CD8-CD45RO+ cells were sorted as the memory CD4+ T cells. Sequenced sample: memory CD4+ T cells from blood. The receptors were sampled from an adult in good health and CMV-seronegative.

The J gene is TRBJ1-6, the V gene TRBV15; D gene uncertain. The V and J ends lost 0 bases and 1 base respectively, with 10 bases between them. The CDR3 is 17 amino acids. CDR1 LNHNV and CDR2 YYDKDF come from the germline V gene (reference sequence). The CDR3 bases are TGTGCCACCAGCAGAGATCTGGGGTTGTCCTATAATTCACCCCTCCACTTT. This gives the protein CATSRDLGLSYNSPLHF.

The chain uses TRBV7-9 and TRBJ2-5, with 10 bases lining up with TRBD1. Germline CDR1 reads SEHNR; CDR2 reads FQNEAQ (reference sequence). The length of the CDR3 is 15 residues. V shed 3 bases and J 5 bases; nucleotides not matched to a gene: 6. This chain's CDR3 is CASSFRTGGGETQYF. The CDR3 nucleotides read TGTGCCAGCAGCTTCCGGACAGGGGGTGGGGAGACCCAGTACTTC.

This clone was found once. The chain is built from TRBV7-2 and TRBJ2-2, with 7 bases fitting TRBD1. Germline CDR1 is SGHTA and CDR2 is FQGNSA. This CDR3 spans 16 amino acids. Germline trimming cut 5 bases from V and 6 bases from J; bases unmatched to any gene: 12. The CDR3 sequence: CASSPAMDRLAGELFF. DNA for the CDR3: TGTGCCAGCAGCCCAGCAATGGACAGGCTCGCCGGGGAGCTGTTTTTT.

This chain connects TRBV5-5 to TRBJ1-1; 7 bases agree with TRBD1. Germline CDR1 is SGHKS and CDR2 is YYEKEE (reference sequence). The V and J ends lost 4 bases and 1 base, in that order; junction bases with no gene match: 4. The CDR3 extends over 14 amino acids. The CDR3 nucleotides read TGTGCCAGCAGCCCAGGGGGAGAGAACACTGAAGCTTTCTTT. It encodes CASSPGGENTEAFF.

In this sample, this clone turned up a few times. The J gene is TRBJ1-1, the V gene TRBV25-1; D unresolved. Germline assignment: CDR1 MGHDK and CDR2 SYGVNS. This CDR3 region has 13 residues. Trimming pared 4 bases from V and 7 bases from J, leaving 13 bases between. The CDR3 DNA sequence: TGTGCCAGCAGTGTCGCTGGGGTGGGTGAAGCTTTCTTT. Amino acid sequence: CASSVAGVGEAFF.